This TCR beta chain was profiled in a study of beta chain features in type 1 diabetes. Study results and limitations: Among all four CD4+ subsets, Type 1 diabetes patients had TCRB CDR3s that were moderately but significantly shorter.

All of the isolated RNA was reverse transcribed, so expressed TCRB transcripts were sequenced. Read counts averaged roughly 3.7 million for samples of naive, central memory and regulatory T cells. Here immunoSEQ multiplex PCR was the method, and the copy in TCRdb shows in-frame clones only, minus some. This repertoire shows 500,000 to 800,000 clones, 9.5% to 15% found once; its top ten account for around 0.12%. Researchers reported sorting CD4+ naive, central memory, regulatory and stem cell-like memory cells via CD45RO/CCR7/CD25/CD127/CD95/CD27. The CDR3 loop spans 15 amino acids. In germline, CDR1 is SGDLS, CDR2 YYNGEE. V was clipped by 0 bases and J by 12 bases, with 16 bases between them. On this clone itself: Its specificity is not known.

The clonotype was recovered from a man younger than 40 with type 1 diabetes. The sequenced sample was naive CD4+ T cells from blood. The rearrangement joins TRBV9 to TRBJ1-6, with a tentative D call TRBD1 (5 bases). DNA for the CDR3: TGTGCCAGCAGCGTAGGTTTGGGGCCCAACCGACCCCTCCACTTT. Residues: CASSVGLGPNRPLHF.